This TCR beta chain was profiled in a study of blood T cells in healthy people across ages. The study, taken as a whole, reports: Unknown donor CMV status possibly confounded expanded clonotype changes. Across the age range, TCR beta diversity per million T cells fell in a roughly linear way. The long-lived group displayed more naive CD4+ cells, plus higher diversity, than the aged donors did.

In the case of this clonotype: What it binds is unknown.

The use of a sample-barcoded 5' primer and a J-beta primer mix characterized a second PCR of roughly 7 to 11 cycles. Every single cDNA molecule received a tag from a template-switch adaptor with 12 random nucleotides. TCRdb reprocessed the 5' RACE reads via MiXCR and lists one record per CDR3 protein. Counted here are 700,000 to 1,000,000 distinct CDR3 sequences, around 43% occurring once; the ten biggest clones make up nearly 20%. V was cut by 0 bases and J by 7 bases, with 16 bases left in between. Germline V lookup: CDR1 SQVTM, CDR2 ANQGSEA. This CDR3 region has 15 residues. The clonotype originates from a man in his fifties or sixties in good health. The rearrangement links TRBV29-1 to TRBJ2-1; either TRBD1 or TRBD2 may supply D (7 bases each). The sequencing sample was made of blood. The CDR3: CSVEDRQGGENEQFF. The CDR3 DNA sequence: TGCAGCGTTGAAGATCGCCAGGGGGGGGAGAATGAGCAGTTCTTC.